The 30 T cell receptor beta chains below come from one sample, sequenced in a study of T cells after posttransplantation cyclophosphamide. Sequenced by immunoSEQ multiplex PCR; TCRdb stores in-frame clones only, minus some. The repertoire has roughly 41,000 clones, none seen only once; the ten largest take around 5.9%. Sequencing input: PBMCs. These receptors all come from a young man in good health and a related stem cell transplant donor.

This clone was counted many times. V gene TRBV9 combines with J gene TRBJ2-3; D is unresolved. Germline V lookup: CDR1 SGDLS, CDR2 YYNGEE. This CDR3 is 12 amino acids long. V lost 3 bases to trimming and J lost 6 bases, with 8 bases between them. CDR3 nucleotide sequence: TGTGCCAGCAGCGCGGGTGCTGATACGCAGTATTTT. Encoded protein: CASSAGADTQYF.

Ten or more counts support this clone. The chain has TRBV6-2 or TRBV6-3 and TRBJ2-4, with 9 bases matching TRBD1. Germline V gene sequence: CDR1 MNHEY, CDR2 SVGEGT. This CDR3 spans 16 amino acids. V shed 4 bases and J 4 bases; nucleotides not matched to a gene: 8. DNA of the CDR3: TGTGCCAGCAGTTTGCCGGGACAGGGTCTAAAAAACATTCAGTACTTC. Its protein product is CASSLPGQGLKNIQYF.

This clone was found many times. The V and J genes are TRBV19 and TRBJ2-6, with 9 bases aligning to TRBD1. CDR3 length equals 18 residues. Losses at the gene ends were 5 bases for V and 3 bases for J; bases not matched to a gene: 11. Germline values: CDR1 LNHDA, CDR2 SQIVND (reference sequence). The CDR3 DNA follows: TGTGCCAGTAGTGAAGGGTGGACAGGGGAAGTTGGGGCCAACGTCCTGACTTTC. Residues: CASSEGWTGEVGANVLTF.

This clone came up many times. This sequence joins TRBV15 and TRBJ2-5; 10 positions match TRBD2. The V gene's germline CDR1 is LNHNV and CDR2 YYDKDF (reference sequence). The trim removed 0 bases at V and 2 bases at J, leaving 9 bases unmatched. The CDR3 is made up of 18 amino acids. The CDR3 nucleotides read TGTGCCACCAGCAGAGATCGTGGATTAGCGGGGGGACAAGAGACCCAGTACTTC. Translation gives CATSRDRGLAGGQETQYF. Supplemented by reference TRBV15 and TRBJ2-5, the full variable domain reads DAMVIQNPRYQVTQFGKPVTLSCSQTLNHNVMYWYQQKSSQAPKLLFHYYDKDFNNEADTPDNFQSRRPNTSFCFLDIRSPGLGDTAMYLCATSRDRGLAGGQETQYFGPGTRLLVL.

This clone was detected ten times or more. The rearrangement uses TRBV2 and TRBJ1-4; 8 bases map to TRBD1. Per the germline V gene, CDR1 is SNHLY and CDR2 is FYNNEI. After removal of 5 bases from V and 7 bases from J, the junction contained 6 bases not matched to a gene. The CDR3 is 14 residues long. CDR3 bases: TGTGCCAGCAGTCCCGGACAGGGAGGTGAAAAACTGTTTTTT. This gives the protein CASSPGQGGEKLFF. The full variable domain, rest sourced from reference TRBV2 and TRBJ1-4, is EPEVTQTPSHQVTQMGQEVILRCVPISNHLYFYWYRQILGQKVEFLVSFYNNEISEKSEIFDDQFSVERPDGSNFTLKIRSTKLEDSAMYFCASSPGQGGEKLFFGSGTQLSVL.

This clone was counted ten times or more. This chain links TRBV5-1 with TRBJ1-6, with TRBD1 matching 7 bases. With 5 bases clipped from V and 7 bases from J, the junction kept 6 bases outside the gene matches. CDR3 length equals 14 residues. Germline CDR1 reads SGHRS; CDR2 reads YFSETQ. The CDR3 nucleotides are TGCGCCAGCAGATATGGACAGGAGAATTCACCCCTCCACTTT. Its translation is CASRYGQENSPLHF.

The table lists this clone with many counts. The V gene is TRBV27, the J gene TRBJ1-2; D might be TRBD1 (5 bases). The CDR3 sequence is 15 residues long. CDR1 and CDR2 (germline): MNHEY, SMNVEV (reference sequence). V lost 2 bases, J lost 7 bases, and 17 bases lay in between. The CDR3 nucleotides are TGTGCCAGCAGTTTAGCCCAGGGTACTAATTTTGGCTACACCTTC. Translation gives CASSLAQGTNFGYTF.

This clone has just a few counts. V usage is TRBV9 and J usage is TRBJ1-2; possible D gene TRBD1, 6 bases. Looked up from germline, CDR1 is SGDLS and CDR2 is YYNGEE. The CDR3 runs 14 residues. With 0 bases removed from V and 2 bases from J, the gap between germline ends came to 8 bases. The CDR3 here is CASSVGGQNYGYTF. CDR3 sequence (DNA): TGTGCCAGCAGCGTAGGTGGACAGAACTATGGCTACACCTTC.

At least ten counts were recorded for this clone. This rearrangement joins TRBV7-8 to TRBJ1-3; D is unresolved. The length of the CDR3 is 13 residues. V lost 3 bases and J 4 bases, leaving 7 bases between the germline ends. The V gene's germline CDR1 is SGHVS and CDR2 FQNEAQ. The CDR3 coding sequence is TGTGCCAGCAGCTTCAGCGGCGGAAACACCATATATTTT. Translation gives CASSFSGGNTIYF.

This clone was observed many times. This chain links TRBV5-1 with TRBJ2-1; 7 bases are a match to TRBD1. This CDR3 comprises 15 residues. CDR1 is SGHRS, CDR2 YFSETQ, per germline. Losses at the gene ends were 0 bases for V and 5 bases for J; bases not matched to a gene: 5. The CDR3 is CASSLAGQAHNEQFF. CDR3 sequence (DNA): TGCGCCAGCAGCTTGGCCGGACAGGCCCACAATGAGCAGTTCTTC.

At least ten counts were recorded for this clone. The chain uses TRBV11-2 and TRBJ1-6; 7 bases agree with TRBD1. The CDR3 length is 14 residues. Germline values: CDR1 SGHAT, CDR2 FQNNGV. V shed 2 bases, J shed 9 bases, and the junction held 4 bases outside the gene matches. The CDR3 loop reads CASSLRQGGSPLHF. The CDR3 DNA reads as TGTGCCAGCAGCTTACGACAGGGAGGTTCACCCCTCCACTTT.

Many counts were recorded for this clone. The gene calls are TRBV11-2 and TRBJ1-6, with 8 nucleotides matching TRBD1. The length of the CDR3 is 15 residues. Per germline, CDR1 SGHAT and CDR2 FQNNGV. V gave up 6 bases and J gave up 8 bases; unmatched junction bases: 9. DNA for the CDR3: TGTGCCAGCAGTAATCAAGGACAGGGTGATTCACCCCTCCACTTT. Translation gives CASSNQGQGDSPLHF.

This clone showed up many times. V is TRBV19 and J is TRBJ1-2; no clear D gene. Trimming cost V 2 bases and J 8 bases, with 12 bases left between them. Germline values: CDR1 LNHDA, CDR2 SQIVND (reference sequence). The CDR3 totals 13 residues. The CDR3 DNA reads as TGTGCCAGTAGTATAACCGAGAGCTACGGCTACACCTTC. Translation: CASSITESYGYTF.

This clone was observed many times. The rearrangement links TRBV5-4 to TRBJ1-1; D unclear. The CDR3 runs to 14 residues. Germline CDR1 is SGHNT and CDR2 is YYREEE (reference sequence). V was pared by 3 bases and J by 1 base, with 10 bases between. The CDR3 region is CASSSGGRNTEAFF. Here the CDR3 DNA reads TGTGCCAGCAGCTCGGGCGGGCGGAACACTGAAGCTTTCTTT.

This clone was counted ten times or more. The chain has TRBV7-2 and TRBJ1-2; 9 bases map to TRBD1. Germline V gene sequence: CDR1 SGHTA, CDR2 FQGNSA. The trim removed 4 bases at V and 4 bases at J, leaving 10 bases unmatched. This CDR3 spans 16 amino acids. CDR3 loop: CASSSGQGSGGYGYTF. In DNA, the CDR3 is TGTGCCAGCAGCTCAGGACAGGGGTCTGGAGGCTATGGCTACACCTTC.

This clone was seen ten or more times. V is TRBV4-2 and J is TRBJ2-3; the match to TRBD2 covers 11 bases. The CDR3 runs to 17 residues. The germline CDR1 and CDR2 sequences are LGHNA and YNFKEQ. The V and J ends lost 10 bases and 4 bases, in that order; junction bases with no gene match: 16. The CDR3 protein is CAISKTLAGGVADTQYF. CDR3 bases: TGTGCCATCTCCAAGACGCTAGCGGGGGGAGTAGCAGATACGCAGTATTTT.

This clone was picked up many times. The V gene is TRBV7-9, the J gene TRBJ1-6, with D unresolved. V gave up 5 bases and J gave up 0 bases, with 5 bases separating them. The germline gives CDR1 SEHNR, CDR2 FQNEAQ (reference sequence). There are 14 residues in the CDR3. The CDR3 region is CASSHYSYNSPLHF. The CDR3 DNA is TGTGCCAGCAGCCACTACTCCTATAATTCACCCCTCCACTTT.

In this sample, this clone turned up many times. V gene TRBV6-1 combines with J gene TRBJ2-7, with D unclear. The V end was cut by 1 base, the J end by 0 bases, with 4 bases between. Germline V gene lookup returns CDR1 MNHNS and CDR2 SASEGT. This CDR3 has 13 residues. CDR3 nucleotide sequence: TGTGCCAGCAGTGAAGAGCACTCCTACGAGCAGTACTTC. Translating it yields CASSEEHSYEQYF.

This clone was recorded many times. This chain joins TRBV5-1 and TRBJ1-1, with 9 positions matching TRBD1. The junction had 3 bases not matched to a gene; V was cut back by 2 bases and J by 4 bases. From germline, CDR1 is SGHRS and CDR2 YFSETQ. The CDR3 contains 14 residues. CDR3 sequence reads: CASSLTGGVTEAFF. CDR3 sequence (DNA): TGCGCCAGCAGCTTAACAGGGGGCGTCACTGAAGCTTTCTTT. Full variable domain (outside the CDR3, taken from reference TRBV5-1 and TRBJ1-1): KAGVTQTPRYLIKTRGQQVTLSCSPISGHRSVSWYQQTPGQGLQFLFEYFSETQRNKGNFPGRFSGRQFSNSRSEMNVSTLELGDSALYLCASSLTGGVTEAFFGQGTRLTVV.

A few counts support this clone. The chain joins TRBV9 to TRBJ1-6; D unclear. This CDR3 is built from 15 residues. V was cut by 3 bases and J by 9 bases, with 16 bases left in between. Per the germline V gene, CDR1 is SGDLS and CDR2 is YYNGEE. CDR3: CASSAEEGALSPLHF. In nucleotides, the CDR3 is TGTGCCAGCAGCGCTGAGGAGGGTGCGCTTTCACCCCTCCACTTT.

This clone was found a few times. V is TRBV5-4 and J is TRBJ2-1; D is undetermined. The CDR3 covers 13 residues. The germline V gene has CDR1 SGHNT and CDR2 YYREEE (reference sequence). The ends were cut back, 0 bases at V and 2 bases at J, with 3 bases in the middle. CDR3 protein: CASSLEAYNEQFF. In DNA, the CDR3 is TGTGCCAGCAGCTTGGAGGCCTACAATGAGCAGTTCTTC.

The chain has TRBV6-9 and TRBJ1-5; TRBD1 agrees at 7 bases. CDR1 is MNHGY and CDR2 is SVAAGI in the germline V gene. The CDR3 has 15 amino acids. The J segment lost 3 bases and the V segment lost 7 bases, leaving 9 bases of the junction unmatched. The CDR3 protein is CASTPDRRHNQPQHF. DNA for the CDR3: TGTGCCAGCACCCCGGACAGGCGACACAATCAGCCCCAGCATTTT.

This clone was counted many times. The V gene is TRBV12-3 or TRBV12-4, the J gene TRBJ2-2; weak D call: TRBD1 (6 bases). V lost 6 bases and J 3 bases, leaving 17 bases between the germline ends. The CDR3 has 16 amino acids. The CDR3 loop is CASSRTGLGDTGELFF. The CDR3 region has the DNA TGTGCCAGCAGCCGAACAGGGTTGGGCGACACCGGGGAGCTGTTTTTT.

This clone was observed at least ten times. This chain links TRBV19 with TRBJ2-2; TRBD1 matches 7 bases. The V and J ends lost 4 bases and 6 bases, in that order; junction bases with no gene match: 14. Germline assignment: CDR1 LNHDA and CDR2 SQIVND (reference sequence). The CDR3 is 17 amino acids. The chain's CDR3 is CASSTQGVKIGAGELFF. Written as DNA, the CDR3 is TGTGCCAGTAGTACCCAGGGGGTTAAAATAGGGGCCGGGGAGCTGTTTTTT. The complete variable domain, with remaining parts taken from reference TRBV19 and TRBJ2-2, reads DGGITQSPKYLFRKEGQNVTLSCEQNLNHDAMYWYRQDPGQGLRLIYYSQIVNDFQKGDIAEGYSVSREKKESFPLTVTSAQKNPTAFYLCASSTQGVKIGAGELFFGEGSRLTVL.

This clone was observed many times. V gene TRBV2 combines with J gene TRBJ2-2; TRBD2 is a possible D gene (6 bases). Germline CDR1 reads SNHLY; CDR2 reads FYNNEI. With 8 bases removed from V and 2 bases from J, the gap between germline ends came to 21 bases. The CDR3 runs 17 residues. The CDR3 region has the DNA TGTGCCAGCGACGAAAGGGCAGGGACTTACAACACCGGGGAGCTGTTTTTT. Its translation: CASDERAGTYNTGELFF.

This clone was counted at least ten times. The chain combines TRBV19 with TRBJ2-3; D unclear. The CDR3 has 15 amino acids. Germline V gene sequence: CDR1 LNHDA, CDR2 SQIVND (reference sequence). Between the trimmed V and J ends, which lost 3 bases and 5 bases, there was a span of 15 bases. The CDR3 bases are TGTGCCAGTAGTATTATGGCTCTCAGCGAAGATACGCAGTATTTT. Amino acids: CASSIMALSEDTQYF.

This clone was seen more than once but under ten times. The V and J genes are TRBV4-1 and TRBJ2-5; D is possibly TRBD1 (6 bases). The germline CDR1 and CDR2 sequences are MGHRA and YSYEKL. The CDR3 is 14 residues long. Trimming took off 1 base at V and 5 bases at J, with 11 bases between the two ends. Here the CDR3 DNA reads TGCGCCAGCAGCCAAGTGGATCAGGGGGAGACCCAGTACTTC. This sequence encodes CASSQVDQGETQYF.

This clone came up many times. The CDR3 is CASRQGATNEKLFF. The CDR3 nucleotides read TGTGCCAGCAGACAGGGGGCGACTAATGAAAAACTGTTTTTT. V usage is TRBV28 and J usage is TRBJ1-4; 9 bases align to TRBD1. The CDR3 has 14 residues. J gave up 2 bases and V 6 bases, and 1 base lay outside the gene matches. The germline gives CDR1 MDHEN, CDR2 SYDVKM. The variable domain in full, with the rest retrieved from reference TRBV28 and TRBJ1-4, is DVKVTQSSRYLVKRTGEKVFLECVQDMDHENMFWYRQDPGLGLRLIYFSYDVKMKEKGDIPEGYSVSREKKERFSLILESASTNQTSMYLCASRQGATNEKLFFGSGTQLSVL.

This clone was detected ten times or more. CDR3 sequence (DNA): TGCGCCAGCAGCCAAGCCCGACTAGCGGGGGGTGATACGCAGTATTTT. Its translation: CASSQARLAGGDTQYF. The V and J genes are TRBV4-1 and TRBJ2-3, with 13 positions matching TRBD2. Germline assignment: CDR1 MGHRA and CDR2 YSYEKL. This CDR3 has 16 amino acids. With V trimmed by 1 base and J by 6 bases, 4 bases remained unmatched.

This clone was detected ten times or more. The chain joins TRBV5-4 to TRBJ2-5; TRBD2 agrees at 10 bases. This CDR3 spans 17 amino acids. Germline CDR1 SGHNT, CDR2 YYREEE (reference sequence). V lost 0 bases to trimming and J lost 5 bases; unmatched junction nucleotides: 10. The CDR3 region has the DNA TGTGCCAGCAGCTTGGGCGCTAGCGGGGGATTGGGGGAGACCCAGTACTTC. This sequence encodes CASSLGASGGLGETQYF.